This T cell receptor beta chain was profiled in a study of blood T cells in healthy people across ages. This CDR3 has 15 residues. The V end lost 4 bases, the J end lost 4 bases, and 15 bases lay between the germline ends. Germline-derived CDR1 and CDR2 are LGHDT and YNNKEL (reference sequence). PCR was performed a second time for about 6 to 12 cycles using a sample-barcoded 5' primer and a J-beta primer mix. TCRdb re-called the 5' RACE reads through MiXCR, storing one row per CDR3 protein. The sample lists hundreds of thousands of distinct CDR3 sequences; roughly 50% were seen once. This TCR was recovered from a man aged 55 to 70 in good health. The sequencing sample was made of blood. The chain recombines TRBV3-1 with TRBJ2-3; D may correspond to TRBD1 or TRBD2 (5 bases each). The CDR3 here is CASSPTRGDADTQYF. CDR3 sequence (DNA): TGTGCCAGCAGCCCGACAAGGGGAGACGCAGATACGCAGTATTTT.